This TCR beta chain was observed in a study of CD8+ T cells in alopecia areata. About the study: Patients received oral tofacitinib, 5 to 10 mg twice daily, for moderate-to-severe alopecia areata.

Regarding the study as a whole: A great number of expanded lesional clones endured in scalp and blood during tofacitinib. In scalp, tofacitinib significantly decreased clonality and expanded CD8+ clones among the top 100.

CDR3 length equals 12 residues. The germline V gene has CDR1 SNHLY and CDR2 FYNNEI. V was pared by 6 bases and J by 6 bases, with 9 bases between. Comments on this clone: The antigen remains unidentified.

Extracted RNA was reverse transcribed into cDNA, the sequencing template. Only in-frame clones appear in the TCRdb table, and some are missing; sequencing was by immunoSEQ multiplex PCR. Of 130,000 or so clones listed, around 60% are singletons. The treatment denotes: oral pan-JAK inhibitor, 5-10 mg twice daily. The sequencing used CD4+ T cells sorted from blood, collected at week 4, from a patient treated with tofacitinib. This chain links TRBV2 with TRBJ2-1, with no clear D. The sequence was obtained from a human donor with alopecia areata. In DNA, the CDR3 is TGTGCCAGCAGGGAAACCCTCAATGAGCAGTTCTTC. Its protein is CASRETLNEQFF.